Below are 5 T cell receptor beta chains sequenced from a single sample in a study of cytomegalovirus exposure and HLA in healthy donors. Primers: 60 Vbeta forward and 13 Jbeta reverse. Only in-frame clones appear in the TCRdb table, and some are missing; sequencing was by immunoSEQ multiplex PCR. With fewer than 150,000 clones in the sample, the ten largest clones hold 3% to 4.5%. Sequenced: PBMCs. Receptors originate from a man aged 18 to 29 in good health and CMV-seronegative.

The chain uses TRBV5-4 and TRBJ2-7; TRBD1 matches 8 bases. The germline CDR1 and CDR2 sequences are SGHNT and YYREEE (reference sequence). The CDR3 loop spans 14 amino acids. The trim removed 4 bases at V and 0 bases at J, leaving 3 bases unmatched. The CDR3 DNA is TGTGCCAGCAGCCGGGACAGGAGCTCCTACGAGCAGTACTTC. Encoded protein: CASSRDRSSYEQYF.

The chain employs TRBV29-1 and TRBJ2-3; 12 nucleotides align to TRBD1. There are 17 residues in the CDR3. V shed 1 base, J shed 6 bases, and the junction held 11 bases outside the gene matches. Looked up from germline, CDR1 is SQVTM and CDR2 is ANQGSEA. CDR3 protein: CSVEGFRDRGRGDTQYF. In DNA, the CDR3 is TGCAGCGTTGAAGGCTTCCGGGACAGGGGGCGTGGGGATACGCAGTATTTT.

This rearrangement joins TRBV28 to TRBJ2-1; D unclear. The CDR3 covers 15 residues. Between the trimmed V and J ends, which lost 5 bases and 5 bases, there was a span of 16 bases. Germline V CDR1 and CDR2: MDHEN, SYDVKM. This chain's CDR3 is CASSLRLSRDNEQFF. CDR3 nucleotide sequence: TGTGCCAGCAGTCTCCGACTGAGCCGGGACAATGAGCAGTTCTTC.

As regards this clone: Other DNA sequences in this specimen translate into the identical CDR3. The V gene is TRBV27, the J gene TRBJ2-1; 9 bases match TRBD2. Germline lookup yields CDR1 MNHEY and CDR2 SMNVEV (reference sequence). The CDR3 has 14 residues. V was pared by 6 bases and J by 4 bases, with 4 bases of the junction left unmatched. CDR3 sequence reads: CASSLAGAYNEQFF. In DNA, the CDR3 is TGTGCCAGCAGCTTAGCGGGAGCGTACAATGAGCAGTTCTTC.

The CDR3 spells CAWMGGAGGTTSYNEQFF. Written as DNA, the CDR3 is TGTGCCTGGATGGGGGGAGCGGGGGGAACAACATCCTACAATGAGCAGTTCTTC. V is TRBV30 and J is TRBJ2-1, with 9 positions matching TRBD2. The J segment lost 1 base and the V segment lost 4 bases, leaving 14 bases of the junction unmatched. The CDR3 length is 18 residues. Germline V gene data show CDR1 as GTSNPN and CDR2 as SVGIG (reference sequence).